Reported below is one T cell receptor beta chain. It has no known antigen specificity. The sample holds no much larger clone one base away, and base qualities are not on file. Library preparation employed the immunoSEQ multiplex PCR assay. The multiplex PCR relied on a mix of 60 forward primers for TCR Vbeta segments and 13 reverse primers for TCR Jbeta segments. Amplification of the CDR3 region of rearranged TCR beta genes was performed with a multiplex PCR assay on genomic DNA. Amplified TCR beta libraries were sequenced as 87-base-pair reads on the Illumina HiSeq System. Under the source paper's analysis protocol: In a later analysis, around 80 million unique TCR beta chains were counted across the 690 or so repertoires, and approximately 9.9 million of these chains were shared by at least two donors. Raw reads were error-corrected and collapsed into unique sequences by a nearest-neighbor algorithm in which closely related sequences were merged to remove PCR and sequencing errors. V, D and J gene segments were assigned by aligning CDR3 sequences to IMGT reference sequences. Each retained sequence needed at least a six-nucleotide match to both a V gene segment and a J gene segment. A rearrangement was called productive if the CDR3 had no stop codons and remained in frame with V and J, and every other rearrangement was called non-productive. CDR3 was defined by IMGT convention, running from the second conserved V-encoded cysteine to the conserved J-encoded phenylalanine. Sequences without an unambiguous match to a single V gene segment were excluded from the earlier analysis of a few hundred of the donors. In an earlier analysis of more than 500 of the donors, a V segment was called functional when productive rearrangements were above 56.7%, and segregating when the standard deviation between donors exceeded 5%. A statistical classification framework was developed to diagnose cytomegalovirus status using the catalog of TCR beta chain sequences. V and J gene assignment, in a later analysis, came from comparing TCR nucleotide sequences with IMGT/GENE-DB human TR gene sequences. Using the TCRdist pipeline, a later analysis assigned CDR3 sequences along with most-parsimonious VDJ recombination scenarios. A later analysis defined each TCR beta chain by its CDR3 amino acid sequence plus V-gene family, and excluded reads lacking a unique V-gene family. To address suspected cross-contamination and a sequencing artifact, a later analysis removed 450 to 700 highly shared, low-generation-probability nucleotide sequences. A later analysis calculated a clonal expansion index for each public chain from normalized within-repertoire ranks of inferred template counts. Generation probabilities in a later analysis came from a VDJ recombination model fitted to out-of-frame rearrangements, and those results were checked against IGoR. A later analysis scored TCR-TCR, TCR-HLA and TCR-CMV co-occurrence with hypergeometric tests, applying a repertoire-size bias correction to TCR pairs. In a later analysis, false discovery rates were estimated by permuting HLA or CMV assignments 20 times. In a later analysis, co-occurring TCRs were grouped using DBSCAN, and TCRdist sequence similarity was added for clustering within HLA-allele-positive subsets. Repertoires with fewer than 30,000 or more than 120,000 public chains, plus five repertoires with anomalous nucleotide sharing, were excluded from co-occurrence clustering. Entries here come from immuneACCESS through TCRdb and include only in-frame sequences with V and J called. Some clones fail to appear in such tables; in the studies checked, an unresolved V gene covers under half of the shortfall, and the cause of the remainder is unknown. For V, J and clone size, that table is used; D and trimming come from the DNA. The sample table shows about 130,000 clones, and around 80% are seen once. The ten largest clones capture around 1.8% of the sample.

The cohort consisted of 650 to 700 healthy bone marrow donors. At the time of sampling, all cohort members were nominally healthy, though unrecorded immune exposures were likely present. The donor was CMV seronegative and was included in the group of a few hundred seronegative cohort members. A peripheral blood sample was collected from each donor, and TCR beta sequencing was performed on peripheral blood mononuclear cells. The Qiagen DNeasy Blood Extraction Kit was used to extract genomic DNA from the blood cell samples. The sample belongs to a study of cytomegalovirus exposure and HLA in healthy donors (TCRdb year 2017). Study-wide context: An earlier analysis of roughly 610 of the donors reported under 300 Gb of sequence data and 100 million to 120 million unique TCR beta sequences obtained from about 180 million T cells. Rather than drawing on any new phenotypic data, the later analysis identified candidate immune exposures from TCR beta sequences and the way those sequences occurred across donors. About 330 gigabases of sequencing data and approximately 92 million unique TCR sequences made up an early release that covered several hundred HLA-typed donors. The study aimed to test whether signatures of past pathogen exposure could be identified by cataloging public T cell receptors. In a later genetic analysis, genome-wide SNP genotypes for about three fifths of the 666 donors were used, and that subset was treated as a discovery cohort. The study profiled the T cell repertoires of around 700 subjects by immunosequencing and related them to cytomegalovirus serostatus. Donor age, sex, ethnicity and CMV serostatus were compiled together with the repertoire data. Among the roughly 400 genotyped donors, more than 70% belonged to the genetic ancestry cluster associated with self-reported Caucasian donors. Among about 400 genotyped donors of the cohort, an average of approximately 240,000 unique TCR beta nucleotide sequences was sequenced per donor, of which about 20% were non-productive. Every repertoire in the discovery cohort had been generated on one and the same sequencing platform. Both class I and class II loci were covered by HLA typing, at four-digit resolution. To predict cytomegalovirus infection status, the study brought together high-throughput TCR immunosequencing, statistical association of individual TCRs with disease status, and machine learning. To study patterns of TCR occurrence, a later analysis re-analyzed previously published TCR beta repertoires from more than 550 donors and added high-resolution HLA genotyping. A handful of DR-DQ haplotypes were handled as single units for association and clustering because linkage in the cohort was strong. The number of donors typed differed by locus, with 629-630 for A, B, C, DRB1 and DQB1, 522 for DQA1, over 600 for DPA1, and over 400 for DPB1. An earlier analysis of 587 of the donors applied high-throughput TCR beta sequencing to assess whether each TCR beta V gene segment acted as functional or pseudogenic. Besides the first cohort of roughly 700 subjects, a separate validation cohort made up of 95 to 150 different subjects was used. Points the paper makes about the study in general: CMV serostatus was the only immune exposure information available for the cohort. An association between a missense DCLRE1C variant and V-gene and J-gene trimming of TCR beta chains was found in a later genetic analysis and replicated in an independent cohort. A few of the identified cytomegalovirus-associated TCR beta chains were confirmed in vitro to be specific for cytomegalovirus antigens. When HLA alleles, especially DR and DQ, strongly co-occurred, TCR associations were difficult to assign to individual alleles. The earlier analysis of about 600 of the donors excluded roughly 17 rarely observed V segments, including chromosome 9 orphons, because counts were too low. Sequencing depth was assumed to be roughly uniform across donors in the presence/absence analyses, though that assumption may not hold. In both the original and validation cohorts, the classifier was reported to diagnose cytomegalovirus status with high specificity and sensitivity. A group of highly shared sequence variants was considered likely to be a technical artifact of the sequencing pipeline. In a later analysis, TCR association rates were found to vary across HLA loci, with the most associated TCRs seen for DRB1 alleles and the fewest for HLA-C alleles. According to a later genetic analysis, donors in an Asian-associated ancestry cluster had fewer N-insertions in productive TCRs than the approximately 710-donor mean. HLA typing was unavailable for some donors at each locus, so association tests used only the typed subset. A later analysis found that most CMV-associated TCR beta chains appeared HLA-restricted, with HLA associations seemingly driven largely by CMV exposure. The study gave a list of some 150 TCR beta chains associated with cytomegalovirus. In an earlier analysis of under 600 of the donors, most TCR beta V segments were observed in productive rearrangements about 90% or about 30% of the time, broadly matching IMGT annotations. This cohort had only TCR beta chains sequenced, and the lack of alpha or paired-chain data limited which features could be detected. Across donors, most TCR sequences were observed very rarely, whereas some public TCRs were present in many individuals. A later analysis associated about 18,000 TCR beta sequences with specific HLA alleles at a false discovery rate of 0.05. Correlated functional status among segregating V segments might reflect linkage disequilibrium, but an unknown experimental factor could not be ruled out. In a later analysis, HLA-associated TCR beta chains showed more clonal expansion and lower generation probabilities than non-associated chains that were equally common. The authors suggested that the approach could potentially be extended to other disease states and immunological phenotypes. Several of the top co-occurrence clusters appeared to be linked to parvovirus B19, influenza, CMV and Epstein-Barr virus, according to a later analysis. A further reported finding was that TCR beta sequences accurately predicted the HLA-A and HLA-B alleles for most subjects in the first cohort.

The TCR sequence derives from a woman aged 40 to 50 in good health and CMV-seronegative. Specimen: PBMCs.

The CDR3 reads as follows: CASSITRDSTEAFF. The DNA sequence is TGTGCCAGCAGCATCACCCGGGACAGCACTGAAGCTTTCTTT. This chain joins TRBV7-9 to TRBJ1-1, with 7 bases in between that match TRBD1. The CDR3 contains 14 residues, cysteine and phenylalanine counted. CDR3 DNA is the only sequence kept; it has 42 bases, read in frame from the first base. CDR1 and CDR2, per the germline V gene (reference sequence), are SEHNR and FQNEAQ. Trimmed from V: 5 bases; trimmed from J: 4 bases; junction bases lacking a gene match: 7. The reference TRBV7-9 and TRBJ1-1 proteins fill in what lies around the CDR3, so the full variable domain reads DTGVSQNPRHKITKRGQNVTFRCDPISEHNRLYWYRQTLGQGPEFLTYFQNEAQLEKSRLLSDRFSAERPKGSFSTLEIQRTEQGDSAMYLCASSITRDSTEAFFGQGTRLTVV.